This T cell receptor (beta chain) was retrieved from a study of post-analysis software for immune sequencing data. cDNA libraries for TCR beta contained unique molecular identifiers. The yield from around 1 to 10 million T cells was 500,000 or so cDNA molecules in total. TCRdb independently ran MiXCR on the PCR reads; one entry per CDR3 protein. The table lists about 430,000 distinct CDR3 sequences, approximately 38% of them singletons. The sequenced sample was blood. The source is a girl aged 2-9 years with multiple sclerosis.

CDR3: CASGPNHANTGELFF. The CDR3 bases are TGCGCCAGCGGCCCAAACCACGCGAACACCGGGGAGCTGTTTTTT. The chain links TRBV5-1 to TRBJ2-2; no clear D gene. Trimming removed 7 bases from V and 0 bases from J, with 13 bases in between. This CDR3 is 15 amino acids long. The germline gives CDR1 SGHRS, CDR2 YFSETQ. The full variable domain, rest sourced from reference TRBV5-1 and TRBJ2-2, is KAGVTQTPRYLIKTRGQQVTLSCSPISGHRSVSWYQQTPGQGLQFLFEYFSETQRNKGNFPGRFSGRQFSNSRSEMNVSTLELGDSALYLCASGPNHANTGELFFGEGSRLTVL.